This TCR beta chain comes out of a study of blood T cell repertoires in COVID-19. At the level of the study: There were acute and convalescent COVID-19 samples, and they came from the United States, Italy and Spain. Sample material is recorded as cDNA or gDNA derived from T cells, B-cell-depleted T cells, or PBMCs.

Looked up from germline, CDR1 is SGHTA and CDR2 is FQGNSA. Unmatched junction bases numbered 6, after V lost 5 bases and J lost 3 bases. The CDR3 runs to 14 residues. Per the study methods: Counts of nucleated cells, estimated from reference gene primer amplification, were obtained. The table came from immunoSEQ multiplex PCR; TCRdb's copy has only in-frame clones and leaves some out. V and J calls plus clone size are reproduced from that table; the DNA served to infer D and trimming. The table has 140,000 to 150,000 clones, more than 80% seen once; the top ten hold around 3.3%. The chain joins TRBV7-2 to TRBJ2-7; 8 positions agree with TRBD2. The specimen was peripheral blood. This TCR was sampled from a woman aged 60 to 75 with active COVID-19. The CDR3 DNA reads TGTGCCAGCAGCACCGGGCGGGGGGACTACGAGCAGTACTTC. This gives the protein CASSTGRGDYEQYF. Combining the CDR3 with reference TRBV7-2 and TRBJ2-7 gives the whole variable domain GAGVSQSPSNKVTEKGKDVELRCDPISGHTALYWYRQSLGQGLEFLIYFQGNSAPDKSGLPSDRFSAERTGGSVSTLTIQRTQQEDSAVYLCASSTGRGDYEQYFGPGTRLTVT.